These 5 T cell receptor beta chains share one sample of origin, sequenced in a study of glioma-infiltrating T cells after dendritic cell vaccination. Libraries were prepared by immunoSEQ multiplex PCR; TCRdb keeps only in-frame clonotypes and omits some of them. The table shows around 78,000 clones, with roughly 84% occurring only once. Time point reported: after dendritic cell vaccination, including at tumor progression/relapse. The specimen was blood, collected after dendritic cell vaccination. These receptors originate from a human donor with glioblastoma.

The J gene is TRBJ2-3, the V gene TRBV5-1; 13 bases fit TRBD2. The CDR3 length is 16 residues. Germline CDR1 and CDR2: SGHRS and YFSETQ. V dropped 4 bases and J dropped 4; count of bases not matched to a gene: 6. The CDR3 DNA sequence: TGCGCCAGCAGCCCTGGACTAGCGGGAGACTCAGATACGCAGTATTTT. Amino acids: CASSPGLAGDSDTQYF. The full variable domain, in which reference TRBV5-1 and TRBJ2-3 provide the parts outside the CDR3, is KAGVTQTPRYLIKTRGQQVTLSCSPISGHRSVSWYQQTPGQGLQFLFEYFSETQRNKGNFPGRFSGRQFSNSRSEMNVSTLELGDSALYLCASSPGLAGDSDTQYFGPGTRLTVL.

The chain is built from TRBV5-1 and TRBJ1-1; maybe TRBD1 (6 bases). CDR1 is SGHRS and CDR2 is YFSETQ in the germline V gene. CDR3 length equals 14 residues. V was cut by 4 bases and J by 0 bases, with 10 bases left in between. CDR3 in DNA: TGCGCCAGCAGCCTCCAGGGGATGAACACTGAAGCTTTCTTT. This translates into CASSLQGMNTEAFF.

The J gene is TRBJ2-1, the V gene TRBV9; 12 bases agree with TRBD1. The length of the CDR3 is 15 residues. CDR1 is SGDLS, CDR2 YYNGEE, per germline. Germline trimming cut 3 bases from V and 6 bases from J; bases unmatched to any gene: 4. The CDR3 here is CASSGRDRGLNEQFF. The CDR3 bases are TGTGCCAGCAGCGGACGGGACAGGGGGCTCAATGAGCAGTTCTTC.

The chain has TRBV9 and TRBJ2-2, with 8 bases aligning to TRBD1. Trimming at V came to 0 bases and at J to 5 bases, leaving 6 bases not matched to a gene. Germline V CDR1 and CDR2: SGDLS, YYNGEE. The CDR3 has 16 amino acids. CDR3 DNA sequence: TGTGCCAGCAGCGTAGAACCACAGGGGGATACCGGGGAGCTGTTTTTT. Encoded protein: CASSVEPQGDTGELFF.

For this clone: In this CDR3 the conserved last residue, phenylalanine or tryptophan, is missing, so a read error is likely. The DNA is left out, because the CDR3 cannot be placed on it with certainty; the CDR3 is given as TCRdb lists it. The rearrangement uses TRBV4-1 and TRBJ1-1; TRBD1 was called by the table and not checked on the DNA. The CDR3 is 13 residues long, ends included. The V gene's germline CDR1 is MGHRA and CDR2 YSYEKL. The CDR3: CASSQELTCCGPI.